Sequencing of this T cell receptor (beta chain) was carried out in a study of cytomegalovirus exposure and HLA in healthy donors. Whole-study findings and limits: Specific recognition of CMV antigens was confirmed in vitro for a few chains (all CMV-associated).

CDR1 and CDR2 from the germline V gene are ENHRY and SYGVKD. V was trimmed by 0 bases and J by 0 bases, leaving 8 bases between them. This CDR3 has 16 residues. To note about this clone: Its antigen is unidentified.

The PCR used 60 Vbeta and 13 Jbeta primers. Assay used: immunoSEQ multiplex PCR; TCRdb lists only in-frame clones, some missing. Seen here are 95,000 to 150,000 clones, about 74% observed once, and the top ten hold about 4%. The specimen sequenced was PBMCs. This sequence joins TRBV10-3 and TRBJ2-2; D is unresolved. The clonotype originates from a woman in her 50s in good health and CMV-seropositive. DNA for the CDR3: TGTGCCATCAGTGAGTCGCTAGACGCGAACACCGGGGAGCTGTTTTTT. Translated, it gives CAISESLDANTGELFF.